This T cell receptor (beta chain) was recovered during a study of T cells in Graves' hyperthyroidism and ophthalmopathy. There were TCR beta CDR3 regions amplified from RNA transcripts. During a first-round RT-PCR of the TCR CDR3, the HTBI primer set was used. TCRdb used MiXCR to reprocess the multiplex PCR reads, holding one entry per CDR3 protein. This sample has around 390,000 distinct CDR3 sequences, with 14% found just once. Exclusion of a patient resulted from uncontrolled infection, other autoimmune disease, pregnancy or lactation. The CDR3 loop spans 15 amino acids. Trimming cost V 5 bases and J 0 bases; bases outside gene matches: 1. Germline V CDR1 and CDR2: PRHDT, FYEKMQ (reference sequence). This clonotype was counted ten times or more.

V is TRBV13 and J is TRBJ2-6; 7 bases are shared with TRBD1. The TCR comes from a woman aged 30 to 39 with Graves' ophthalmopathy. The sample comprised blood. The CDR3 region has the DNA TGTGCCAGCAGCGCAGGGGGCTCTGGGGCCAACGTCCTGACTTTC. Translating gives CASSAGGSGANVLTF.